These 14 T cell receptor beta chains came from one sample sequenced in a study of T-cell memory formation after mild COVID-19. TCRdb processed the 5' RACE reads anew with MiXCR; each CDR3 protein has one entry. The profile covers a few hundred thousand distinct CDR3 sequences, with around 26% appearing a single time and approximately 10% taken by the ten largest. Sequenced input: PBMCs or a T cell subset sorted from them (not recorded which). The receptors derive from an adult woman who had mild COVID-19 (a few samples of this study predate the infection). Cell type and time point are not known.

V is TRBV4-1 and J is TRBJ2-7; 10 bases fit TRBD2. CDR1 and CDR2 from the germline V gene are MGHRA and YSYEKL. Trimming removed 4 bases from V and 3 bases from J; junction bases left unmatched: 9. The CDR3 loop spans 16 amino acids. The CDR3 loop reads CASSLNPGLALYEQYF. For the CDR3, the DNA is TGCGCCAGCAGCCTTAATCCGGGACTAGCGCTCTACGAGCAGTACTTC.

CDR3 DNA: TGCGCCAGCAGCTCTACCGGGACGGACCCAAGCTATGGCTACACCTTC. Protein product: CASSSTGTDPSYGYTF. The chain has TRBV5-1 and TRBJ1-2; TRBD1 is a possible D gene (5 bases). CDR3 length equals 16 residues. Germline V gene lookup returns CDR1 SGHRS and CDR2 YFSETQ. Trimming pared 3 bases from V and 4 bases from J, leaving 19 bases between.

This clonotype was counted many times. This chain uses TRBV5-1 with TRBJ2-3, with D perhaps TRBD2 (7 bases). Trimming took 5 bases from V and 4 from J, leaving 14 bases between them. The CDR3 is made up of 14 amino acids. The germline gives CDR1 SGHRS, CDR2 YFSETQ. CDR3: CASRSQGRADTQYF. CDR3 in DNA: TGCGCCAGCAGGTCGCAGGGGAGGGCAGATACGCAGTATTTT.

This clonotype has a handful of counts. The chain combines TRBV12-3 or TRBV12-4 with TRBJ1-2, with 8 bases aligning to TRBD1. CDR3 length: 14 amino acids. The J segment lost 2 bases and the V segment lost 3 bases, leaving 2 bases of the junction unmatched. The CDR3 DNA sequence: TGTGCCAGCAGTTTCGGACAGGGCAACTATGGCTACACCTTC. It specifies CASSFGQGNYGYTF.

The chain is built from TRBV23-1 and TRBJ1-2; D gene unclear. TRBV23-1 carries the ORF label, with uncertain function. This CDR3 region has 16 residues. Between the trimmed V and J ends, which lost 3 bases and 7 bases, there was a span of 21 bases. The CDR3 sequence is CASSHPAPPGRSGYTF. CDR3 nucleotides: TGCGCCAGCAGTCACCCCGCACCCCCGGGGAGGAGTGGCTACACCTTC.

This clonotype was seen a few times. The V and J genes are TRBV19 and TRBJ2-7, with D perhaps given as TRBD1 or TRBD2 (5 bases each). The germline V and J ends were trimmed by 6 bases and 2 bases, with 14 bases remaining between them. Germline CDR1 and CDR2: LNHDA and SQIVND (reference sequence). The CDR3 has 14 residues. The CDR3 sequence is CASSSGTATYEQYF. The CDR3 DNA is TGTGCCAGTAGCTCCGGGACGGCAACCTACGAGCAGTACTTC.

The chain couples TRBV9 to TRBJ2-6; no definite D call. The CDR3 has 17 residues. The germline CDR1 and CDR2 sequences are SGDLS and YYNGEE. The ends were cut back, 0 bases at V and 0 bases at J, with 10 bases in the middle. CDR3 amino acids: CASSVDWASSGANVLTF. CDR3 in DNA: TGTGCCAGCAGCGTAGATTGGGCAAGCTCTGGGGCCAACGTCCTGACTTTC. The whole variable domain, filled in from reference TRBV9 and TRBJ2-6, reads DSGVTQTPKHLITATGQRVTLRCSPRSGDLSVYWYQQSLDQGLQFLIQYYNGEERAKGNILERFSAQQFPDLHSELNLSSLELGDSALYFCASSVDWASSGANVLTFGAGSRLTVL.

This clonotype came up many times. The chain couples TRBV28 to TRBJ1-5; D is unclear. Germline CDR1 MDHEN, CDR2 SYDVKM. V lost 8 bases and J lost 9, with 23 bases in between. There are 15 residues in the CDR3. The CDR3 DNA follows: TGTGCCAGCCAGTTTGGGTTGGCAGGTCAGAGGCCCCAGCATTTT. It translates to CASQFGLAGQRPQHF. The variable domain in full, with the rest retrieved from reference TRBV28 and TRBJ1-5, is DVKVTQSSRYLVKRTGEKVFLECVQDMDHENMFWYRQDPGLGLRLIYFSYDVKMKEKGDIPEGYSVSREKKERFSLILESASTNQTSMYLCASQFGLAGQRPQHFGDGTRLSIL.

V usage is TRBV5-1 and J usage is TRBJ2-1; TRBD1 matches at 9 bases. The CDR3 spans 16 residues. The germline gives CDR1 SGHRS, CDR2 YFSETQ. V lost 1 base to trimming and J lost 8 bases; unmatched junction nucleotides: 10. CDR3 sequence: CASSLTGGAPSDEQFF. In nucleotides, the CDR3 is TGCGCCAGCAGCTTGACAGGGGGCGCCCCCTCGGATGAGCAGTTCTTC.

The chain has TRBV7-9 and TRBJ1-1; 7 bases are a match to TRBD1. This CDR3 spans 13 amino acids. Trimming cost V 5 bases and J 4 bases; bases outside gene matches: 4. CDR1 is SEHNR, CDR2 FQNEAQ, per germline (reference sequence). This CDR3 reads CASSPTGFTEAFF. CDR3 DNA: TGTGCCAGCAGCCCGACAGGGTTCACTGAAGCTTTCTTT.

This clonotype was counted only a few times. This chain joins TRBV7-2 and TRBJ2-1; TRBD1 agrees at 7 bases. CDR3 size: 14 residues. V lost 4 bases and J lost 6; bases outside the gene matches: 6. Germline V CDR1 and CDR2: SGHTA, FQGNSA. In nucleotides, the CDR3 is TGTGCCAGCAGCTACCGACAGGGAACCAATGAGCAGTTCTTC. This sequence encodes CASSYRQGTNEQFF. Based on the CDR3 plus reference TRBV7-2 and TRBJ2-1, the full variable domain is GAGVSQSPSNKVTEKGKDVELRCDPISGHTALYWYRQSLGQGLEFLIYFQGNSAPDKSGLPSDRFSAERTGGSVSTLTIQRTQQEDSAVYLCASSYRQGTNEQFFGPGTRLTVL.

This clonotype was picked up a small number of times. The rearrangement links TRBV5-5 to TRBJ1-1; possibly TRBD1 for D (5 bases). This CDR3 comprises 14 residues. The germline CDR1 and CDR2 sequences are SGHKS and YYEKEE (reference sequence). The V gene lost 4 bases and the J gene lost 5 bases, with 15 bases spanning the gap. As DNA, the CDR3 is TGTGCCAGCAGCATCCGACAGAGCGTTACTGAAGCTTTCTTT. Amino acid sequence: CASSIRQSVTEAFF.

The J gene is TRBJ2-7, the V gene TRBV4-2; 7 nucleotides line up with TRBD2. The germline V gene encodes CDR1 LGHNA and CDR2 YNFKEQ. This CDR3 has 16 amino acids. Trimming removed 0 bases from V and 1 base from J; junction bases left unmatched: 6. CDR3 sequence (DNA): TGTGCCAGCAGCCAAGACACGGCGGGAGCGTCCTACGAGCAGTACTTC. This codes for CASSQDTAGASYEQYF.

The V gene is TRBV9, the J gene TRBJ1-3; D is uncertain. Trimming removed 3 bases from V and 3 bases from J, with 10 bases in between. This CDR3 contains 14 residues. The V gene's germline CDR1 is SGDLS and CDR2 YYNGEE. In nucleotides, the CDR3 is TGTGCCAGCAGCGACGGCCCCTATGGAAACACCATATATTTT. Amino acids: CASSDGPYGNTIYF. The whole variable domain, remainder taken from reference TRBV9 and TRBJ1-3, is DSGVTQTPKHLITATGQRVTLRCSPRSGDLSVYWYQQSLDQGLQFLIQYYNGEERAKGNILERFSAQQFPDLHSELNLSSLELGDSALYFCASSDGPYGNTIYFGEGSWLTVV.